The TCR beta chain described here comes from a study of blood T cells in healthy people across ages. Trimming stripped 5 bases from V and 4 bases from J, with 14 bases between. The CDR3 totals 14 residues. Germline assignment: CDR1 MDHEN and CDR2 SYDVKM. General study points: Measured against age, TCR beta diversity per million T cells decreased in a roughly linear manner.

Notes on this clonotype: Its antigen is not identified.

Alongside a J-beta primer mix, a sample-barcoded 5' primer served in a second PCR lasting roughly 7 to 11 cycles. Each cDNA molecule was tagged by a template-switch adaptor with 12 random nucleotides. Researchers report that each sample yielded at least 3 million CDR3-containing paired-end reads. TCRdb reprocessed the 5' RACE reads via MiXCR and lists one record per CDR3 protein. The sample has a few hundred thousand distinct CDR3 sequences; 25% to 35% are singletons. These data were also reused for a study on T cells of mothers and their children. As that study records: Sequencing got over 8 million TCR beta CDR3 reads from each mother and around 3 million from each child.

The origin of this receptor is a boy between 2 and 10 years old in good health. This chain joins TRBV28 and TRBJ1-2; tentative D call: TRBD1 (5 bases). The sample was blood. The CDR3 region has the DNA TGTGCCAGCAGTCAAGGGGCCAACACCTATGGCTACACCTTC. This sequence encodes CASSQGANTYGYTF.